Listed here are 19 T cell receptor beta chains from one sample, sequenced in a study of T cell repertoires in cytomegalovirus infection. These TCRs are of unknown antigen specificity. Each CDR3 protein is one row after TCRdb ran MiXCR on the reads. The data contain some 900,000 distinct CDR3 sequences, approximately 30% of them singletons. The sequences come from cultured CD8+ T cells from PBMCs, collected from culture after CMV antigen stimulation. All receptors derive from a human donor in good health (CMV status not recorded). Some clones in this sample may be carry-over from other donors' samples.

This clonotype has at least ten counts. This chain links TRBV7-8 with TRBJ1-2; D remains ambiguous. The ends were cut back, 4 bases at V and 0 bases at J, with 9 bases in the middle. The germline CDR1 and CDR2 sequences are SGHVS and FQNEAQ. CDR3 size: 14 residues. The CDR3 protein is CASSSRLANYGYTF. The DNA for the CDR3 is TGTGCCAGCAGCTCCCGGTTGGCTAACTATGGCTACACCTTC.

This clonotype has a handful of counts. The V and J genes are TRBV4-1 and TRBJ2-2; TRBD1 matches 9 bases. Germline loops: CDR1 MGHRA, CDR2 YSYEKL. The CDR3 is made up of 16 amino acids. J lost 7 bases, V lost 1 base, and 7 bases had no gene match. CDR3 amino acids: CASSQGWDRAGGELFF. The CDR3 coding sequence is TGCGCCAGCAGCCAAGGCTGGGACAGGGCGGGCGGGGAGCTGTTTTTT.

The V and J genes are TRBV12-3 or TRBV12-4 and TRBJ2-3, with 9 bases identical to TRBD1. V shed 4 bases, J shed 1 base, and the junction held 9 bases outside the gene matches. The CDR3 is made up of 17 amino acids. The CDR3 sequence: CASSSSGQGKGTDTQYF. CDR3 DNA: TGTGCCAGCAGTTCCTCGGGACAGGGAAAGGGCACAGATACGCAGTATTTT.

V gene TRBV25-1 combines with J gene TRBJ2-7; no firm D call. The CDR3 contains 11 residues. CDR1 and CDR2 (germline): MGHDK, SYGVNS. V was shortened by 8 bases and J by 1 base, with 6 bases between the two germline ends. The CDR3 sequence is CASGNSYEQYF. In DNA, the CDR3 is TGTGCCAGCGGTAATTCCTACGAGCAGTACTTC.

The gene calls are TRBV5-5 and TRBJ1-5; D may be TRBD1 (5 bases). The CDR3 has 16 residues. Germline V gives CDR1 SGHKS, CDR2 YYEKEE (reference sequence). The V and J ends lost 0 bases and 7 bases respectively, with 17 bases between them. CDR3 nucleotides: TGTGCCAGCAGCTTGGCGGGGCTGAGGGTCGGGCAGCCCCAGCATTTT. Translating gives CASSLAGLRVGQPQHF.

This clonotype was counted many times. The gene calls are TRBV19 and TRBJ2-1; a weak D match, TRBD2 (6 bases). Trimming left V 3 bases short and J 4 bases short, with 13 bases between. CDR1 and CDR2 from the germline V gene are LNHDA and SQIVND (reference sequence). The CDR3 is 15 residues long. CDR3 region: CASSMEVAEYNEQFF. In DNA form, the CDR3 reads TGTGCCAGTAGTATGGAGGTAGCGGAGTACAATGAGCAGTTCTTC.

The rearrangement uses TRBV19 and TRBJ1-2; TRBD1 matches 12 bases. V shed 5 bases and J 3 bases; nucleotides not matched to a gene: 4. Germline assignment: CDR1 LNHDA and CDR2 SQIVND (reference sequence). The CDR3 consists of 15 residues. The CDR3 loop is CASSSGTGGDYGYTF. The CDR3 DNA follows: TGTGCCAGTAGTTCTGGGACAGGGGGCGACTATGGCTACACCTTC.

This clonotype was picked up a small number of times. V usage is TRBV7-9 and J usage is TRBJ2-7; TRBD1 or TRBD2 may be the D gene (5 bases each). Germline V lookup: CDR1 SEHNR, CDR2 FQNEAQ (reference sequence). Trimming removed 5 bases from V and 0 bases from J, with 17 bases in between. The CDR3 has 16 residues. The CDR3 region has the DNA TGTGCCAGCAGCACTACGGGACGGAACCTCTCCTACGAGCAGTACTTC. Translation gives CASSTTGRNLSYEQYF.

This chain's CDR3 is CASSQYFPNTEAFF. The CDR3 DNA reads as TGTGCCAGCAGCCAGTATTTCCCGAACACTGAAGCTTTCTTT. This chain connects TRBV14 to TRBJ1-1; D is undetermined. From germline, CDR1 is SGHDN and CDR2 FVKESK. Trimming took off 3 bases at V and 1 base at J, with 9 bases between the two ends. This CDR3 is built from 14 residues.

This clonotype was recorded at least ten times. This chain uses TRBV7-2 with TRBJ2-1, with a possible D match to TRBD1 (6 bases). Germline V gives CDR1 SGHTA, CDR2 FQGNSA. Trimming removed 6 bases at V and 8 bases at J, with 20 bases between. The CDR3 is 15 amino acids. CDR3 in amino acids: CASRPKWTEDHEQFF. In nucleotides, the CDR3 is TGTGCCAGCAGACCGAAGTGGACAGAGGACCATGAGCAGTTCTTC. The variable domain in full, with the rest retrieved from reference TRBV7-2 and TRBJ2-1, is GAGVSQSPSNKVTEKGKDVELRCDPISGHTALYWYRQSLGQGLEFLIYFQGNSAPDKSGLPSDRFSAERTGGSVSTLTIQRTQQEDSAVYLCASRPKWTEDHEQFFGPGTRLTVL.

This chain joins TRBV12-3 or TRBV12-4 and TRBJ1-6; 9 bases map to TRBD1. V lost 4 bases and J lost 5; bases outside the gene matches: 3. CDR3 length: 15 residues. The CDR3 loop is CASSSQGAHNSPLHF. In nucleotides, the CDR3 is TGTGCCAGCAGTTCACAGGGGGCGCATAATTCACCCCTCCACTTT.

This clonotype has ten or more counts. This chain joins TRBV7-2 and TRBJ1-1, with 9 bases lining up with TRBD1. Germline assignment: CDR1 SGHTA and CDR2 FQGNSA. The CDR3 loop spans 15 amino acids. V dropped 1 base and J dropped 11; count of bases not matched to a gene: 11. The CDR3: CASSLGEGQGLQAFF. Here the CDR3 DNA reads TGTGCCAGCAGCTTAGGAGAGGGACAGGGTTTACAGGCTTTCTTT.

The CDR3, as DNA: TGCGCCAGCAGCCTAAACACTCAGGCGACTGAAGCTTTCTTT. Amino acids: CASSLNTQATEAFF. The rearrangement uses TRBV4-1 and TRBJ1-1, with D uncertain. The CDR3 has 14 amino acids. V was pared by 4 bases and J by 5 bases, with 14 bases between. Germline lookup yields CDR1 MGHRA and CDR2 YSYEKL.

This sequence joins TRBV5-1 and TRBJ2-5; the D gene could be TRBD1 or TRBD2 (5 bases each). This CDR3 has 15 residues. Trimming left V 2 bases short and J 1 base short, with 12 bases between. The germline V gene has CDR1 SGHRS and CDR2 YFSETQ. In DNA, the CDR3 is TGCGCCAGCAGCTTTTACCCGGGACGCCAAGAGACCCAGTACTTC. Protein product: CASSFYPGRQETQYF.

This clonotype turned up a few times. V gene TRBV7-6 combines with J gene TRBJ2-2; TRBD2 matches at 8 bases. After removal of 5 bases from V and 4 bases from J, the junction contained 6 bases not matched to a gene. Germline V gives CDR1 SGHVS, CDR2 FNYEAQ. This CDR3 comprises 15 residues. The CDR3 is CASSVSGEITGELFF. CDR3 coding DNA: TGTGCCAGCAGCGTTAGCGGGGAGATCACCGGGGAGCTGTTTTTT.

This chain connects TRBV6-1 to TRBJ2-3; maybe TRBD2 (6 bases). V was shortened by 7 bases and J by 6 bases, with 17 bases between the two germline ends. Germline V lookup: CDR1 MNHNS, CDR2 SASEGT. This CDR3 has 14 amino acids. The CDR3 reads CASNGGAPLDTQYF. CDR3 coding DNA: TGTGCCAGCAACGGGGGAGCTCCCCTCGATACGCAGTATTTT.

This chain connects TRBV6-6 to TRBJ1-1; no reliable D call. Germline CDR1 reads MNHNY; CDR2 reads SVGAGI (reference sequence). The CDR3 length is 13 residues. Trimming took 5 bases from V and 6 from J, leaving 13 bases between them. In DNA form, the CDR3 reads TGTGCCAGCAGTCCCCTCGGGTTCGCTGAAGCTTTCTTT. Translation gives CASSPLGFAEAFF.

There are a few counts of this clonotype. Here the CDR3 DNA reads TGTGCCAGCTCACCCGAAAGGGACACATCCTACGAGCAGTACTTC. Its protein is CASSPERDTSYEQYF. V usage is TRBV18 and J usage is TRBJ2-7; D is perhaps TRBD1 (6 bases). The CDR3 length is 15 residues. The germline CDR1 and CDR2 sequences are KGHSH and LQKENI. Trimming took 3 bases from V and 1 from J, leaving 13 bases between them.

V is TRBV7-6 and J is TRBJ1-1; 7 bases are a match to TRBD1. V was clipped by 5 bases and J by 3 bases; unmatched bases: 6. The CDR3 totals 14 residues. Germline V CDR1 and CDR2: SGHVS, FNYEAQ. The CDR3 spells CASSPETGHTEAFF. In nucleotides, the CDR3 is TGTGCCAGCAGCCCAGAGACAGGGCACACTGAAGCTTTCTTT.